One sample yielded the 20 T cell receptor beta chains listed below, sequenced in a study of monozygotic twins with inflammatory bowel disease (dated by TCRdb to 2018 to 2020). Library creation used 5' RACE. TCRdb shows the sequencer as Illumina HiSeq 2500. TCRdb reprocessed the reads and provides one entry for every CDR3 protein sequence; no DNA is given. The sample table holds 85,000 to 110,000 distinct CDR3 sequences. Of the sample, 1.5% to 2% falls within the top ten clones. Sequencing input: blood. The receptors were gathered from a human donor with ulcerative colitis or Crohn's disease, or a healthy co-twin of an affected twin (not recorded which).

The gene calls are TRBV20-1 and TRBJ2-2. Germline V lookup: CDR1 DFQATT, CDR2 SNEGSKA (reference sequence). CDR3 length equals 14 residues. CDR3 residues: CSASLGANTGELFF.

V usage is TRBV9 and J usage is TRBJ2-1; lacking DNA, the TRBD1 call made by TCRdb goes unchecked. CDR1 is SGDLS and CDR2 is YYNGEE in the germline V gene. CDR3 size: 15 residues. The chain's CDR3 is CASSVDRGLYNEQFF.

The chain has TRBV28 and TRBJ1-5; lacking DNA, the TRBD1 call made by TCRdb goes unchecked. Germline V gives CDR1 MDHEN, CDR2 SYDVKM. This CDR3 contains 15 residues. The CDR3 sequence: CASSPTGQGHQPQHF.

The rearrangement joins TRBV20-1 to TRBJ1-4; the D gene TCRdb calls, TRBD1, cannot be checked with no DNA. Looked up from germline, CDR1 is DFQATT and CDR2 is SNEGSKA (reference sequence). The CDR3 totals 14 residues. The CDR3 sequence: CSAGDSLRGEKLFF.

The CDR3 loop reads CASSPRDRGEQFF. The rearrangement links TRBV18 to TRBJ2-1; checking the TCRdb D call of TRBD1 is not possible without DNA. The CDR3 covers 13 residues. CDR1 is KGHSH, CDR2 LQKENI, per germline.

The gene calls are TRBV5-6 and TRBJ2-7; TCRdb selects TRBD1, and the lack of DNA leaves this call unchecked. Germline V gene lookup returns CDR1 SGHDT and CDR2 YYEEEE. This CDR3 is 14 amino acids long. This CDR3 is CASSPGQTTYEQYF.

The chain carries TRBV7-3 and TRBJ1-1; TCRdb calls TRBD1, which cannot be checked without DNA. The germline V gene has CDR1 SGHTA and CDR2 FQGTGA. This CDR3 spans 13 amino acids. The CDR3 reads CASSLGQGGRAFF.

The chain combines TRBV18 with TRBJ2-1; with no DNA, the TCRdb D assignment of TRBD2 cannot be verified. The CDR3 is 20 amino acids. Germline V lookup: CDR1 KGHSH, CDR2 LQKENI. The CDR3: CASSPFLRGTSGRTYNEQFF.

The J gene is TRBJ2-5, the V gene TRBV29-1; TCRdb's D call, TRBD1, is unchecked because there is no DNA. From germline, CDR1 is SQVTM and CDR2 ANQGSEA. The length of the CDR3 is 13 residues. The CDR3 here is CSVEDLRAETQYF.

This chain joins TRBV4-3 and TRBJ1-3; TCRdb picks TRBD1, but there is no DNA to check that call. This CDR3 is built from 17 residues. Germline CDR1 reads LGHNA; CDR2 reads YSLEER. This chain's CDR3 is CASSQETGALSGNTIYF.

The V gene is TRBV11-1, the J gene TRBJ2-1. CDR3 length: 14 residues. Germline V gene data show CDR1 as SGHAT and CDR2 as FQDESV (reference sequence). CDR3 amino acids: CASSSSSAYNEQFF. The full variable domain, with the rest looked up from reference TRBV11-1 and TRBJ2-1, is EAEVAQSPRYKITEKSQAVAFWCDPISGHATLYWYRQILGQGPELLVQFQDESVVDDSQLPKDRFSAERLKGVDSTLKIQPAELGDSAMYLCASSSSSAYNEQFFGPGTRLTVL.

CDR3 residues: CASSYRGAHEQYF. The rearrangement links TRBV6-5 to TRBJ2-7; the D call of TRBD1 rests on TCRdb alone, since no DNA is present to check it. Germline assignment: CDR1 MNHEY and CDR2 SVGAGI. This CDR3 is built from 13 residues.

The chain employs TRBV4-2 and TRBJ2-7; TCRdb selects TRBD1, and the lack of DNA leaves this call unchecked. The CDR3 covers 14 residues. CDR1 is LGHNA and CDR2 is YNFKEQ in the germline V gene. This CDR3 reads CASSGQGVIYEQYF.

The chain is built from TRBV2 and TRBJ1-6. The CDR3 is made up of 11 amino acids. Germline lookup yields CDR1 SNHLY and CDR2 FYNNEI. CDR3 residues: CASSEVPPLHF.

The chain recombines TRBV11-2 with TRBJ2-1. Looked up from germline, CDR1 is SGHAT and CDR2 is FQNNGV. This CDR3 region has 13 residues. CDR3 protein: CASSLAPPNEQFF.

This chain connects TRBV10-3 to TRBJ1-5. The CDR3 is 14 residues long. From germline, CDR1 is ENHRY and CDR2 SYGVKD. The CDR3 reads CAISESQSNQPQHF.

CDR3 loop: CASSLIGEWPYEQYF. The genes are TRBV28 and TRBJ2-7; TCRdb lists TRBD2, though no DNA is available to test this call. The CDR3 is 15 amino acids. CDR1 and CDR2 (germline): MDHEN, SYDVKM.

The chain has TRBV20-1 and TRBJ2-1; as DNA is missing, the TRBD2 call by TCRdb cannot be tested. Germline CDR1 and CDR2: DFQATT and SNEGSKA (reference sequence). The CDR3 has 13 amino acids. The CDR3 spells CSAWLAGYNEQFF.

The gene calls are TRBV9 and TRBJ1-2; TCRdb's D call, TRBD1, is unchecked because there is no DNA. Germline CDR1 is SGDLS and CDR2 is YYNGEE. The length of the CDR3 is 15 residues. This CDR3 is CASSVEPDRGYGYTF.

The chain recombines TRBV25-1 with TRBJ2-7. The germline V gene has CDR1 MGHDK and CDR2 SYGVNS. There are 15 residues in the CDR3. The CDR3: CASSDLAGVSYEQYF.